This T cell receptor beta chain was retrieved from a study of cytomegalovirus exposure and HLA in healthy donors. Use of 60 Vbeta and 13 Jbeta primers characterized the PCR. Method: immunoSEQ multiplex PCR; TCRdb's copy keeps in-frame clones and lacks some. The repertoire holds about 120,000 clones, with over 70% as singletons. Note on this clone: Its specificity is not known.

Findings and limits, study-wide: Within an earlier analysis, most TCR beta V segments proved productive either about 90% or about 30% of the time.

Among the donors, all were healthy bone marrow donors. The receptor was derived from a middle-aged woman in good health and CMV-seropositive. Sequenced material: PBMCs.

CDR3 nucleotide sequence: TGTGCCAGCAGCGTAGCAGACAGTCGTGGCAATGAGCAGTTCTTC. Translation gives CASSVADSRGNEQFF. The chain joins TRBV9 to TRBJ2-1; the D gene is possibly TRBD1 (5 bases). CDR1 is SGDLS and CDR2 is YYNGEE in the germline V gene. The CDR3 has 15 residues. The V end lost 0 bases, the J end lost 6 bases, and 13 bases lay between the germline ends.